The rows below give T cell receptor beta chains drawn from one sample of a study of T cells in Graves' hyperthyroidism and ophthalmopathy. In TCRdb, the multiplex PCR reads were re-called with MiXCR into one record per CDR3 protein. The table lists 650,000 to 700,000 distinct CDR3 sequences, 17% of them singletons, with around 15% in the top ten. Sequencing was done on a sample of blood. Source of these receptors: a man aged 50 or older with Graves' hyperthyroidism. Each CDR3 is given with its conserved first and last residue. Fields, in order: J gene, V gene, D gene, clone size, CDR3 DNA, CDR3 protein. The D gene is left open where the match is weak. Clone size is not always given. Where it is, it says once, few, many or a class for expanded clones.

>TRBJ1-2|TRBV28|NA|many
TGTGCCAGCAGAGAAAAGTCCTATGGCTACACCTTC
CASREKSYGYTF
>TRBJ1-5|TRBV24-1|NA|NA
TGTGCCACCAGTGGGCAGTTCGGTAGCAATCAGCCCCAGCATTTT
CATSGQFGSNQPQHF
>TRBJ1-4|TRBV6-1|NA|many
TGTGCCAGCAGTGCTAACGCGGGTATTAATGAAAAACTGTTTTTT
CASSANAGINEKLFF
>TRBJ2-1|TRBV7-2|TRBD2|few
TGTGCCAGCAGTTTTAGCGGGATGGAGCAGTTCTTC
CASSFSGMEQFF
>TRBJ1-4|TRBV30|NA|few
TGTGCCTGGAGTGTAGTGGGGGTTCCTAATGAAAAACTGTTTTTT
CAWSVVGVPNEKLFF
>TRBJ2-7|TRBV18|TRBD1|few
TGTGCCAGCTCACCACCGAATTCACAGGGGAACTCCTACGAGCAGTACTTC
CASSPPNSQGNSYEQYF
>TRBJ2-7|TRBV27|NA|NA
TGTGCCAGCAGTTCGGTACAGGGGGGGTTTTACGAGCAGTACTTC
CASSSVQGGFYEQYF
>TRBJ2-7|TRBV20-1|NA|many
TGCAGTGCGAATCCGGGACGGCTCCACTACGAGCAGTACTTC
CSANPGRLHYEQYF
>TRBJ2-1|TRBV27|TRBD1|few
TGTGCCAGCAGTCCCCGACAGGGGGACAATGAGCAGTTCTTC
CASSPRQGDNEQFF
>TRBJ2-7|TRBV28|TRBD1|many
TGTGCCAGCGGGGGACAGCTAAACGAGCAGTACTTC
CASGGQLNEQYF
>TRBJ2-7|TRBV30|NA|many
TGTGCCTGGAGTGTATTTGGGGGCTACGAGCAGTACTTC
CAWSVFGGYEQYF
>TRBJ1-2|TRBV6-1|TRBD1|many
TGTGCCAGCAGTTTCCTCGACAGGGGAGGCTATGGCTACACCTTC
CASSFLDRGGYGYTF